The entry that follows covers one T cell receptor beta chain sequence. Antigen: not known. The data stem from a study of blood T cells in healthy people across ages. General study findings and limits: Per million T cells, TCR beta diversity dropped roughly linearly as age increased. Estimated diversity across one million T cells was deemed an underestimate.

The use of a sample-barcoded 5' primer and a J-beta primer mix characterized a second PCR of roughly 6 to 11 cycles. MiXCR, run by TCRdb on the 5' RACE reads, gives a single entry per CDR3 protein. Of 1.5 million to 2 million distinct CDR3 sequences in the sample, about 35% were seen once. The CDR3 has 15 amino acids. Germline CDR1 SGHRS, CDR2 YFSETQ. The V end lost 4 bases, the J end lost 0 bases, and 12 bases lay between the germline ends. Peripheral blood, roughly 9.1 milliliters per donor, was collected. The material sequenced was blood. The V gene is TRBV5-1, the J gene TRBJ2-3; D is perhaps TRBD2 (5 bases). The receptor comes from a woman aged 25 to 39 in good health. CDR3 region: CASSQVRRSTDTQYF. The CDR3 nucleotides are TGCGCCAGCAGCCAAGTAAGGAGGAGCACAGATACGCAGTATTTT.